This TCR beta chain is from a study of lymphopenia after photon versus proton radiotherapy. Study outcomes and limitations: In patients who died, overall survival fell as post-nadir TCR diversity dropped more. Proton therapy kept repertoires fairly stable, unlike photons, which gained effector/memory cells. Post-nadir diversity loss with photons came from oligoclonal expansion, particularly CD8+ Temra cells.

With respect to this clone: What it recognizes is unknown.

Only in-frame clones appear in the TCRdb table, and some are missing; sequencing was by immunoSEQ multiplex PCR. This sample carries over 25,000 clones, roughly 90% of them seen once, and the ten largest clones take approximately 7.3%. Germline V gives CDR1 SGHDT, CDR2 YYEEEE. Trimming took off 0 bases at V and 4 bases at J, with 13 bases between the two ends. CDR3 length: 15 residues. Here the sequenced sample was peripheral blood, taken from a patient treated with photon-based radiotherapy. This rearrangement joins TRBV5-6 to TRBJ1-1, with D unclear. The sequence was collected from a woman aged 45-65 years with pancreatic cancer. CDR3 region: CASSLAEGGGTEAFF. CDR3 in DNA: TGTGCCAGCAGCTTGGCTGAGGGAGGAGGCACTGAAGCTTTCTTT.